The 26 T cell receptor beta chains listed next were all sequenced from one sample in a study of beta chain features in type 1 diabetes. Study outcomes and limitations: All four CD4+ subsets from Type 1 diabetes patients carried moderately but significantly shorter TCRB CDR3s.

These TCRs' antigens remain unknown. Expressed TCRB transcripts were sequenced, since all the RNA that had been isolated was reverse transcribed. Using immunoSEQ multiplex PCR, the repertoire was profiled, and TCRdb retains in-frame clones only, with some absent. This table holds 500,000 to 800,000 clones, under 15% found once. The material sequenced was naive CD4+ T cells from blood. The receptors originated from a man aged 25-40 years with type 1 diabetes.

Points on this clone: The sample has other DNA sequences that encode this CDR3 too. CDR3 in amino acids: CASSRGQNYGYTF. In DNA form, the CDR3 reads TGTGCCAGCAGCCGCGGACAGAACTATGGCTACACCTTC. V is TRBV7-2 and J is TRBJ1-2, with a weak D call TRBD1 (6 bases). Germline loops: CDR1 SGHTA, CDR2 FQGNSA. This CDR3 comprises 13 residues. Trimming stripped 5 bases from V and 2 bases from J, with 9 bases between.

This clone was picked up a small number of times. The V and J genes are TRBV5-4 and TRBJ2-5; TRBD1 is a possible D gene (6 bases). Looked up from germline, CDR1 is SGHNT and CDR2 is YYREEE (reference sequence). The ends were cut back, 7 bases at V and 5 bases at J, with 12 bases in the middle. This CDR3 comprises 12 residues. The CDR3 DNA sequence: TGTGCCAGCCACAGGGTCGGGGAGACCCAGTACTTC. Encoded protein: CASHRVGETQYF.

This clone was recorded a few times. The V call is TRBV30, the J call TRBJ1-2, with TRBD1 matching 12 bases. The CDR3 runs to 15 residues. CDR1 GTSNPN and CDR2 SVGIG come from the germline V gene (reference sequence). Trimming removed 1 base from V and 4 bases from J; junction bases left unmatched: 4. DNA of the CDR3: TGTGCCTGGAGTGAGGGACAGGGGGCTTTCTATGGCTACACCTTC. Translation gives CAWSEGQGAFYGYTF. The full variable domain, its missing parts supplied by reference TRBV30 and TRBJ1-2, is SQTIHQWPATLVQPVGSPLSLECTVEGTSNPNLYWYRQAAGRGLQLLFYSVGIGQISSEVPQNLSASRPQDRQFILSSKKLLLSDSGFYLCAWSEGQGAFYGYTFGSGTRLTVV.

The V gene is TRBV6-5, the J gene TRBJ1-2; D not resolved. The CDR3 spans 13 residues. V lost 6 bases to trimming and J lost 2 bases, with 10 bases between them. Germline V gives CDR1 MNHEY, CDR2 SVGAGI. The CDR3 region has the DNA TGTGCCAGCAGCTTCGGACGGAACTATGGCTACACCTTC. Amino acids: CASSFGRNYGYTF.

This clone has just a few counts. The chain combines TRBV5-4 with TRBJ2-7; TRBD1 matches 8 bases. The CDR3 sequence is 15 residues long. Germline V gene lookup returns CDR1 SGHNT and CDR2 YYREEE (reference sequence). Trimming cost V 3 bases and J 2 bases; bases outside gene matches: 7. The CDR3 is CASSYQGALTYEQYF. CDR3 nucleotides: TGTGCCAGCAGCTACCAGGGGGCTTTGACCTACGAGCAGTACTTC.

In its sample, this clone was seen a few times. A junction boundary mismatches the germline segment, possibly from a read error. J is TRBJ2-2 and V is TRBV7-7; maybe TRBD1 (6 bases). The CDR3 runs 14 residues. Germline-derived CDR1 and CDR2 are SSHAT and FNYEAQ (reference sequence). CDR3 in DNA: TGTGCTAGCAGCCAGACAGGCTCCACCGGGGAGCTGTTTTTT. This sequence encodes CASSQTGSTGELFF.

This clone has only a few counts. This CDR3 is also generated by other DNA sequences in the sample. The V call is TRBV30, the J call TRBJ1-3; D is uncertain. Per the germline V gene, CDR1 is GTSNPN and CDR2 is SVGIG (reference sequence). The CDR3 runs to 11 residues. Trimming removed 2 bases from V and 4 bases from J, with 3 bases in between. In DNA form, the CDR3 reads TGTGCCTGGAGTACCGGAAACACCATATATTTT. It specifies CAWSTGNTIYF.

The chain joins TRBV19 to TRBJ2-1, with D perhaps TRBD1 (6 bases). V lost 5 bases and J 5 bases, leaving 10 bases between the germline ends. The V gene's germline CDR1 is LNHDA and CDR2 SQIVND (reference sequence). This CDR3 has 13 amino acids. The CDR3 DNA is TGTGCCAGTAGTTTTACAGGGAACAATGAGCAGTTCTTC. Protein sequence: CASSFTGNNEQFF.

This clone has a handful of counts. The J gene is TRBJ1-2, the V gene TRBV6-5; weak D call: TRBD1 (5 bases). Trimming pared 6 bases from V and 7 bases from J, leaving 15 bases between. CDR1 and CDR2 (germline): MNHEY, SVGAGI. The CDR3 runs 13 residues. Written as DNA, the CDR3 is TGTGCCAGCAGGACAGAACTTGGGGGTGGCTACACCTTC. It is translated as CASRTELGGGYTF.

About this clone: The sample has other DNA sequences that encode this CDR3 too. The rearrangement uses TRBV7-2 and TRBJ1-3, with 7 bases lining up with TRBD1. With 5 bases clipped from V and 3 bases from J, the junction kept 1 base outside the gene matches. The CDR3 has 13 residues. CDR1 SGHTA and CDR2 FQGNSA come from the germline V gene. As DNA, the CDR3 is TGTGCCAGCAGCCCAGGGGGTGGAAACACCATATATTTT. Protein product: CASSPGGGNTIYF.

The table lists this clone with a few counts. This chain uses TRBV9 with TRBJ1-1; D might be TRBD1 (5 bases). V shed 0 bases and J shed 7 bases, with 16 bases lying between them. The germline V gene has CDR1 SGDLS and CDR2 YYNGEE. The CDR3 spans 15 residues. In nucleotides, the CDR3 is TGTGCCAGCAGCGTAGCTCAGGGAAACAGACTTGAAGCTTTCTTT. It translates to CASSVAQGNRLEAFF. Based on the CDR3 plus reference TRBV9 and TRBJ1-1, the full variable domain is DSGVTQTPKHLITATGQRVTLRCSPRSGDLSVYWYQQSLDQGLQFLIQYYNGEERAKGNILERFSAQQFPDLHSELNLSSLELGDSALYFCASSVAQGNRLEAFFGQGTRLTVV.

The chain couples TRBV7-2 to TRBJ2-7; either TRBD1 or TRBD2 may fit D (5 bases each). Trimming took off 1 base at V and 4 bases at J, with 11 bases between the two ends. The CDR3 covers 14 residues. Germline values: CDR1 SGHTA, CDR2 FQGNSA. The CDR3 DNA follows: TGTGCCAGCAGCTTAGGGGACCGGCGGTACGAGCAGTACTTC. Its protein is CASSLGDRRYEQYF.

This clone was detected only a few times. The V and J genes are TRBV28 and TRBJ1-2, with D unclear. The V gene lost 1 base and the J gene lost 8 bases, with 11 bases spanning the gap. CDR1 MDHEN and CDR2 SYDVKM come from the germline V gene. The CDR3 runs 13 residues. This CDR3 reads CASSLYGEPGYTF. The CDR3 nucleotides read TGTGCCAGCAGTTTATACGGAGAGCCCGGCTACACCTTC.

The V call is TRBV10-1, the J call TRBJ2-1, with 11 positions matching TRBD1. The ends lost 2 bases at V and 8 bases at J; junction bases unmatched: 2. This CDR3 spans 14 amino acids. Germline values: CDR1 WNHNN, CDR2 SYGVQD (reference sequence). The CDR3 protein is CASSEGQGAYEQFF. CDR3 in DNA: TGCGCCAGCAGTGAGGGACAGGGGGCCTATGAGCAGTTCTTC.

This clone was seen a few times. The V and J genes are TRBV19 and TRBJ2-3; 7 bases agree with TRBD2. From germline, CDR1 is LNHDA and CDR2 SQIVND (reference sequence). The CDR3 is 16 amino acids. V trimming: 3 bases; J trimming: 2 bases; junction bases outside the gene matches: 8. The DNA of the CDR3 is TGTGCCAGTAGTATGGGAGGGGTGCGCATCACAGATACGCAGTATTTT. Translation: CASSMGGVRITDTQYF.

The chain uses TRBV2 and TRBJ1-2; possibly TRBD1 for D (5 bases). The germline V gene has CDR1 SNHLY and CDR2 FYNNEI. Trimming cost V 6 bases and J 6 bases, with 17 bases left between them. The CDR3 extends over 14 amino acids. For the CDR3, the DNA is TGTGCCAGCAGCATTCGGACAACGTGGCATGGCTACACCTTC. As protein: CASSIRTTWHGYTF.

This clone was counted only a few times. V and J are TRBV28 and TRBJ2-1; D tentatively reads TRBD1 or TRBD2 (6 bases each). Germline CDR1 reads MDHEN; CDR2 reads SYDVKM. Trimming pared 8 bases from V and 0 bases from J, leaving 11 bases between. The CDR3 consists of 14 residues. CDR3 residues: CASAPGASYNEQFF. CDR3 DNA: TGTGCCAGCGCCCCGGGGGCCTCCTACAATGAGCAGTTCTTC.

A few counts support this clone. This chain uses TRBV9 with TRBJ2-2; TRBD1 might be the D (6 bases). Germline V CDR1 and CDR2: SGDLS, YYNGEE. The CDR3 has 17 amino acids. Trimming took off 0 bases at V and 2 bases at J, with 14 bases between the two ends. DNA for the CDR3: TGTGCCAGCAGCGTAGCTGGGACAACCCCCAACACCGGGGAGCTGTTTTTT. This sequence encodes CASSVAGTTPNTGELFF.

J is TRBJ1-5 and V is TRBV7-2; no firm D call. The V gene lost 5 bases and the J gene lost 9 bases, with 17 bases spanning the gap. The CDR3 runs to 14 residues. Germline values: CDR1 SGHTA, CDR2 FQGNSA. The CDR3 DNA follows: TGTGCCAGCAGCGCCGGGAGCCCTTTTAGGCCCCAGCATTTT. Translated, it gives CASSAGSPFRPQHF.

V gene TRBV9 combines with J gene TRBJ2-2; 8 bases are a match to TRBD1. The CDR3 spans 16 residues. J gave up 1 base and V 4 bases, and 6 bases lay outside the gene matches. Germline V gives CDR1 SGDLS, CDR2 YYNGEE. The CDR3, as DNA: TGTGCCAGCAGCACTAGGACAGGGTGGAACACCGGGGAGCTGTTTTTT. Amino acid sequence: CASSTRTGWNTGELFF.

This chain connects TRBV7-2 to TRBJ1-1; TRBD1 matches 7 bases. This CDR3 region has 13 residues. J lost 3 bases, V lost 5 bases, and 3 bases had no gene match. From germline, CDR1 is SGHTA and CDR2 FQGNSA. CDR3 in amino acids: CASSEGADTEAFF. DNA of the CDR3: TGTGCCAGCAGCGAGGGGGCAGACACTGAAGCTTTCTTT.

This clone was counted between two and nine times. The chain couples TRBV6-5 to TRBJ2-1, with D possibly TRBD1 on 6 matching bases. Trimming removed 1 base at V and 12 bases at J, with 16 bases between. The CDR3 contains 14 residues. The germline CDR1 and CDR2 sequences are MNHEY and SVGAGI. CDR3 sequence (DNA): TGTGCCAGCAGTTACTTTGGGACAAGTCTGTGGCAGTTCTTC. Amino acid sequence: CASSYFGTSLWQFF.

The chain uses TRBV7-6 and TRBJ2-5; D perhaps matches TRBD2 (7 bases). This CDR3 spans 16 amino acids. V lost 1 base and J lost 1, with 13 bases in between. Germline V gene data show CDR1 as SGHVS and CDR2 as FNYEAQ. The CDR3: CASSLEVGGPQETQYF. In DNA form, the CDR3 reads TGTGCCAGCAGCTTAGAAGTGGGGGGGCCCCAAGAGACCCAGTACTTC.

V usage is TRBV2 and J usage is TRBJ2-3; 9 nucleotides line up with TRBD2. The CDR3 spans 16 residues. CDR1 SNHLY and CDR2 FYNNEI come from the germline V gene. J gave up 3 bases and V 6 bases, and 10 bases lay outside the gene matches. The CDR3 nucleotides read TGTGCCAGCAGCTTAGTAGCGGGGGTCTTTACAGATACGCAGTATTTT. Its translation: CASSLVAGVFTDTQYF.

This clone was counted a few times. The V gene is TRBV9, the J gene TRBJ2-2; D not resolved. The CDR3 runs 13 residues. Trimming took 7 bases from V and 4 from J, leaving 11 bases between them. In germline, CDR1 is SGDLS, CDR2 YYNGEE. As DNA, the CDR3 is TGTGCCAGCGGATCCCCGGGCACCGGGGAGCTGTTTTTT. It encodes CASGSPGTGELFF.

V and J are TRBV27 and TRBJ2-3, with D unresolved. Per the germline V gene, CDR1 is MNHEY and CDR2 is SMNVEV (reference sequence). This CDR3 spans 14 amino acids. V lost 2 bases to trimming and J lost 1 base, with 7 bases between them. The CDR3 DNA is TGTGCCAGCAGTTTAATACCGGGCACAGATACGCAGTATTTT. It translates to CASSLIPGTDTQYF.